This TCR beta chain was recovered during a study of cytomegalovirus exposure and HLA in healthy donors. Separate from the roughly 700-subject first cohort was the roughly 120-subject validation cohort, to which the donors belonged. Sequencing used immunoSEQ multiplex PCR; TCRdb keeps in-frame clones, though not all of them. Of about 110,000 clones detected, 88% appear once; the ten largest clones hold less than 2%. CDR1 LNHDA and CDR2 SQIVND come from the germline V gene (reference sequence). The CDR3 has 13 residues. V lost 9 bases and J lost 4, with 12 bases in between. The sequence derives from a woman aged 18 to 35 in good health and CMV-seropositive. The specimen sequenced was PBMCs. V is TRBV19 and J is TRBJ1-4; weak D call: TRBD1 (6 bases). CDR3 residues: CASQQGFNEKLFF. In DNA, the CDR3 is TGTGCCAGCCAACAGGGATTTAATGAAAAACTGTTTTTT.